This TCR beta chain was observed in a study of T-cell reconstitution after alpha-beta-depleted transplantation in children. Study outcomes and limitations: Several hundred rapidly expanded clones from non-depleted graft cells reportedly supplied alpha-beta T cells about two months post-transplant. A year post-transplant, T-cell counts and diversity derived mostly from newly produced T cells.

Germline trimming cut 0 bases from V and 5 bases from J; bases unmatched to any gene: 12. Germline V CDR1 and CDR2: DFQATT, SNEGSKA (reference sequence). The CDR3 sequence is 16 residues long. Molecular barcoding with unique molecular identifiers was used for the TCRbeta library. TCRdb ran MiXCR on the PCR reads and lists one entry per CDR3 protein. The table records about 580,000 distinct CDR3 sequences, more than 20% of them present only once. Points on this clonotype: Its antigen is still unknown.

The chain has TRBV20-1 and TRBJ2-5, with 7 bases identical to TRBD2. The source material was PBMCs, mostly from graft donor cells, sampled 360 days after TCRalphabeta/CD19-depleted stem cell transplant. This TCR derives from a boy under two years old who had a stem cell transplant for acute myeloid leukemia, so the T cells may come from the graft donor. The CDR3 DNA is TGCAGTGCTAGAGAACTAGGGCAGCGGGGCGGGGAGACCCAGTACTTC. It codes for CSARELGQRGGETQYF.